Below are 23 T cell receptor beta chains sequenced from a single sample in a study of T cells in Graves' hyperthyroidism and ophthalmopathy. Amplified TCR beta CDR3 regions derived from RNA transcripts. HTBI primers were used for first-round RT-PCR of the TCR CDR3. In TCRdb, the multiplex PCR reads were re-called with MiXCR into one record per CDR3 protein. The sample consists of roughly 700,000 distinct CDR3 sequences, 17% of them appearing once. Sequenced sample: blood. The receptors here all came from a man aged 45-60 years with Graves' hyperthyroidism.

The J gene is TRBJ2-2, the V gene TRBV9; tentative D call: TRBD1 (5 bases). CDR1 and CDR2 (germline): SGDLS, YYNGEE. The CDR3 runs to 15 residues. The ends were cut back, 0 bases at V and 2 bases at J, with 8 bases in the middle. This chain's CDR3 is CASSVEGINTGELFF. The CDR3 DNA reads as TGTGCCAGCAGCGTAGAGGGGATAAACACCGGGGAGCTGTTTTTT.

The genes are TRBV18 and TRBJ2-1; 7 bases map to TRBD1. Germline lookup yields CDR1 KGHSH and CDR2 LQKENI. The CDR3 is made up of 16 amino acids. Trimming took 2 bases from V and 2 from J; bases not matched to a gene: 6. Here the CDR3 reads CASSPIGQGAYNEQFF. In DNA, the CDR3 is TGTGCCAGCTCACCAATTGGGCAGGGGGCCTACAATGAGCAGTTCTTC.

This clonotype was detected only once. The chain employs TRBV13 and TRBJ2-7; 10 nucleotides align to TRBD2. The CDR3 extends over 16 amino acids. The ends lost 5 bases at V and 1 base at J; junction bases unmatched: 8. Germline CDR1 reads PRHDT; CDR2 reads FYEKMQ (reference sequence). For the CDR3, the DNA is TGTGCCAGCAGCCCTATAGCGGGAGGCCCTTCCTACGAGCAGTACTTC. Translated: CASSPIAGGPSYEQYF.

There are many counts of this clonotype. The chain recombines TRBV11-2 with TRBJ2-1; 11 bases match TRBD2. This CDR3 comprises 16 residues. V was clipped by 2 bases and J by 8 bases; unmatched bases: 8. Germline loops: CDR1 SGHAT, CDR2 FQNNGV. The CDR3 spells CASSLRVTSGVHEQFF. DNA for the CDR3: TGTGCCAGCAGCTTAAGGGTGACTAGCGGGGTCCATGAGCAGTTCTTC. The full variable domain, with the rest looked up from reference TRBV11-2 and TRBJ2-1, is EAGVAQSPRYKIIEKRQSVAFWCNPISGHATLYWYQQILGQGPKLLIQFQNNGVVDDSQLPKDRFSAERLKGVDSTLKIQPAKLEDSAVYLCASSLRVTSGVHEQFFGPGTRLTVL.

This clonotype was recorded at least ten times. This chain links TRBV7-9 with TRBJ2-7; 8 nucleotides line up with TRBD1. From germline, CDR1 is SEHNR and CDR2 FQNEAQ (reference sequence). The CDR3 consists of 14 residues. The ends lost 5 bases at V and 6 bases at J; junction bases unmatched: 9. The CDR3 protein is CASSMTGEAGEQYF. In DNA, the CDR3 is TGTGCCAGCAGCATGACAGGGGAAGCGGGCGAGCAGTACTTC. Full variable domain (remainder filled in from reference TRBV7-9 and TRBJ2-7): DTGVSQNPRHKITKRGQNVTFRCDPISEHNRLYWYRQTLGQGPEFLTYFQNEAQLEKSRLLSDRFSAERPKGSFSTLEIQRTEQGDSAMYLCASSMTGEAGEQYFGPGTRLTVT.

The chain has TRBV9 and TRBJ2-2, with 13 bases that match TRBD2. Germline V gene data show CDR1 as SGDLS and CDR2 as YYNGEE. Trimming removed 3 bases from V and 2 bases from J; junction bases left unmatched: 4. This CDR3 is built from 17 residues. The CDR3 protein is CASSGGLAGLNTGELFF. CDR3 DNA sequence: TGTGCCAGCAGCGGGGGACTAGCGGGACTCAACACCGGGGAGCTGTTTTTT.

This clonotype has just a few counts. One end of the junction varies from germline; a read error may be responsible. The chain uses TRBV28 and TRBJ1-2, with 7 bases matching TRBD1. This CDR3 contains 14 residues. Germline assignment: CDR1 MDHEN and CDR2 SYDVKM. CDR3 region: CASSLPGQNYGYTF. CDR3 in DNA: TGCGCCAGCAGCCTTCCGGGACAGAACTATGGCTACACCTTC.

Notes on this clonotype: A much larger clone sits a single nucleotide away, making a read error possible. CDR3 residues: CTSSASGGDWYTQYF. CDR3 coding DNA: TGTACCAGCAGTGCTAGCGGTGGGGACTGGTATACGCAGTATTTT. The chain combines TRBV28 with TRBJ2-3; TRBD2 aligns across 7 bases. Germline V gene sequence: CDR1 MDHEN, CDR2 SYDVKM. The CDR3 extends over 15 amino acids.

This clonotype came up many times. The chain combines TRBV7-9 with TRBJ2-3, with a tentative D call TRBD1 (6 bases). Trimming removed 3 bases from V and 6 bases from J, with 16 bases in between. CDR1 is SEHNR and CDR2 is FQNEAQ in the germline V gene (reference sequence). This CDR3 comprises 15 residues. The CDR3 spells CASSLGWGREDTQYF. In nucleotides, the CDR3 is TGTGCCAGCAGCTTGGGGTGGGGGCGAGAGGATACGCAGTATTTT.

This clonotype was picked up a small number of times. The chain has TRBV7-9 and TRBJ2-1, with D possibly being TRBD2 (6 bases). The germline V gene encodes CDR1 SEHNR and CDR2 FQNEAQ (reference sequence). V lost 3 bases, J lost 10 bases, and 16 bases lay in between. The CDR3 has 14 residues. CDR3 in amino acids: CASSFQGAGREQFF. The CDR3 bases are TGTGCCAGCAGCTTCCAGGGTGCGGGACGGGAGCAGTTCTTC.

This clonotype showed up many times. J is TRBJ2-7 and V is TRBV28; D may be TRBD1 or TRBD2 (5 bases each). The CDR3 runs to 16 residues. The germline V and J ends were trimmed by 5 bases and 6 bases, with 23 bases remaining between them. CDR1 and CDR2 (germline): MDHEN, SYDVKM. In nucleotides, the CDR3 is TGTGCCAGCAGTCCCCCCTCGAGGGCTCCGAGGGGCGAGCAGTACTTC. It codes for CASSPPSRAPRGEQYF.

The chain employs TRBV7-6 and TRBJ2-7; TRBD1 agrees at 9 bases. Per germline, CDR1 SGHVS and CDR2 FNYEAQ. After removal of 3 bases from V and 6 bases from J, the junction contained 3 bases not matched to a gene. The CDR3 length is 13 residues. The CDR3 sequence is CASSFGTGSEQYF. The CDR3, as DNA: TGTGCCAGCAGCTTCGGGACAGGGTCCGAGCAGTACTTC.

V is TRBV20-1 and J is TRBJ1-5; TRBD1 matches at 8 bases. Germline CDR1 reads DFQATT; CDR2 reads SNEGSKA (reference sequence). CDR3 length: 15 amino acids. V lost 3 bases and J lost 5; bases outside the gene matches: 9. CDR3 sequence: CSARIADRAYQPQHF. CDR3 in DNA: TGCAGTGCTAGGATCGCGGACAGGGCCTATCAGCCCCAGCATTTT.

This clonotype came up many times. V and J are TRBV28 and TRBJ1-1, with 10 positions matching TRBD1. The germline V gene encodes CDR1 MDHEN and CDR2 SYDVKM. With V trimmed by 3 bases and J by 7 bases, 17 bases remained unmatched. This CDR3 is 18 amino acids long. CDR3 DNA: TGTGCCAGCAGTTTCCCTCCCATCAGACAGGGGGCATTAGGTGAAGCTTTCTTT. It translates to CASSFPPIRQGALGEAFF.

At least ten counts were recorded for this clonotype. J is TRBJ2-3 and V is TRBV5-1, with 10 nucleotides matching TRBD1. Per the germline V gene, CDR1 is SGHRS and CDR2 is YFSETQ. CDR3 size: 14 residues. V gave up 4 bases and J gave up 7 bases; unmatched junction bases: 6. The CDR3 DNA sequence: TGCGCCAGCAGCCAAACGGACAGGGGGAATACGCAGTATTTT. This encodes CASSQTDRGNTQYF.

At least ten counts were recorded for this clonotype. The chain recombines TRBV12-3 or TRBV12-4 with TRBJ1-1; D possibly corresponds to TRBD1 (5 bases). The CDR3 is 14 residues long. Trimming left V 3 bases short and J 5 bases short, with 13 bases between. CDR3 residues: CASSLVGARTEAFF. The CDR3 DNA reads as TGTGCCAGCAGTTTGGTAGGGGCGAGGACTGAAGCTTTCTTT.

J is TRBJ2-1 and V is TRBV30; a weak D match, TRBD2 (5 bases). The CDR3 runs to 14 residues. The V gene's germline CDR1 is GTSNPN and CDR2 SVGIG (reference sequence). Trimming removed 3 bases from V and 5 bases from J, with 14 bases in between. The DNA for the CDR3 is TGTGCCTGGAGCAGATTCGGGATTAACAATGAGCAGTTCTTC. It is translated as CAWSRFGINNEQFF. The variable domain in full, completed from reference TRBV30 and TRBJ2-1, reads SQTIHQWPATLVQPVGSPLSLECTVEGTSNPNLYWYRQAAGRGLQLLFYSVGIGQISSEVPQNLSASRPQDRQFILSSKKLLLSDSGFYLCAWSRFGINNEQFFGPGTRLTVL.

Many counts were recorded for this clonotype. The rearrangement uses TRBV3-1 and TRBJ2-7, with no clear D. The CDR3 sequence is 11 residues long. V was shortened by 6 bases and J by 5 bases, with 8 bases between the two germline ends. The germline CDR1 and CDR2 sequences are LGHDT and YNNKEL (reference sequence). The CDR3 reads CASRSSHEQYF. CDR3 coding DNA: TGTGCCAGCAGGTCATCCCACGAGCAGTACTTC.

This clonotype was counted ten times or more. The chain combines TRBV2 with TRBJ2-7; D gene ambiguous. The CDR3 loop spans 14 amino acids. The germline gives CDR1 SNHLY, CDR2 FYNNEI. V dropped 5 bases and J dropped 3 bases, with 14 bases sitting between them. CDR3 in amino acids: CASSIDSINYEQYF. The CDR3 region has the DNA TGTGCCAGCAGTATCGACTCCATAAACTACGAGCAGTACTTC.

This clonotype showed up many times. The rearrangement links TRBV12-3 or TRBV12-4 to TRBJ1-2, with TRBD1 as a possible D gene (6 bases). The CDR3 loop spans 15 amino acids. Trimming took off 4 bases at V and 4 bases at J, with 16 bases between the two ends. The chain's CDR3 is CASSSPAQGIYGYTF. CDR3 bases: TGTGCCAGCAGTTCTCCCGCTCAGGGGATCTATGGCTACACCTTC.

The chain has TRBV2 and TRBJ1-1, with TRBD1 identical over 11 bases. Germline V CDR1 and CDR2: SNHLY, FYNNEI. This CDR3 region has 15 residues. The V gene end was trimmed by 5 bases and the J gene end by 4 bases; junction bases not matched to a gene: 6. The CDR3 region has the DNA TGTGCCAGCAGTAAATCCGGGACAGGGGGCACTGAAGCTTTCTTT. This sequence encodes CASSKSGTGGTEAFF.

This clonotype was seen a few times. J is TRBJ1-2 and V is TRBV20-1; 8 bases agree with TRBD1. The CDR3 contains 14 residues. Germline V lookup: CDR1 DFQATT, CDR2 SNEGSKA (reference sequence). V was pared by 4 bases and J by 6 bases, with 10 bases of the junction left unmatched. DNA for the CDR3: TGCAGTGCTACTGAATCAGGGGGCCCCGATGGCTACACCTTC. Residues: CSATESGGPDGYTF.

The chain is built from TRBV7-8 and TRBJ1-1; 7 bases map to TRBD1. There are 13 residues in the CDR3. V lost 3 bases to trimming and J lost 6 bases; unmatched junction nucleotides: 4. CDR1 and CDR2 from the germline V gene are SGHVS and FQNEAQ. The chain's CDR3 is CASSFSGGAEAFF. The CDR3 nucleotides read TGTGCCAGCAGCTTCTCAGGGGGAGCTGAAGCTTTCTTT.